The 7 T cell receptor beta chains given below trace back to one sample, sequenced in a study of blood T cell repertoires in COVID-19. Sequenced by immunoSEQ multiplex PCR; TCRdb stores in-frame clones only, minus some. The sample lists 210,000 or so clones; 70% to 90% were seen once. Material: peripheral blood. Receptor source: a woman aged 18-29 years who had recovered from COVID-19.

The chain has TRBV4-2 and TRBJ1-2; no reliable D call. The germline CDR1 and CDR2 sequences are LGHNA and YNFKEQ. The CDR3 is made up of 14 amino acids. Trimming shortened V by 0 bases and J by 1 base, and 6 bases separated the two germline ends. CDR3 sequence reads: CASSQEYSNYGYTF. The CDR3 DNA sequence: TGTGCCAGCAGCCAAGAGTACAGTAACTATGGCTACACCTTC.

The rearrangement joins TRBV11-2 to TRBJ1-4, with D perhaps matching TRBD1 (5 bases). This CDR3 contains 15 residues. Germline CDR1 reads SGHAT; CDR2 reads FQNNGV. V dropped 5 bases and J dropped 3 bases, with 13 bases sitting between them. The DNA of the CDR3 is TGTGCCAGCAGCGGACGAGAGACAGCTAATGAAAAACTGTTTTTT. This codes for CASSGRETANEKLFF.

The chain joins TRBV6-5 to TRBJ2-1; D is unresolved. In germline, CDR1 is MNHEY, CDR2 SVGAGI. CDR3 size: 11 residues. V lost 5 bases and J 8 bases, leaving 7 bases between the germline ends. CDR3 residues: CASSQLDEQFF. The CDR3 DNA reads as TGTGCCAGCAGTCAGTTGGATGAGCAGTTCTTC.

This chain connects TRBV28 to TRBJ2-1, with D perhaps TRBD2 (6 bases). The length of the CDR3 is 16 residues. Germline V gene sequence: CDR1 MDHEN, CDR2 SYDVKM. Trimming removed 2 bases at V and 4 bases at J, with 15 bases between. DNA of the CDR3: TGTGCCAGCAGTTTAACGTTAGCGGTCCTATACAATGAGCAGTTCTTC. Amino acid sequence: CASSLTLAVLYNEQFF.

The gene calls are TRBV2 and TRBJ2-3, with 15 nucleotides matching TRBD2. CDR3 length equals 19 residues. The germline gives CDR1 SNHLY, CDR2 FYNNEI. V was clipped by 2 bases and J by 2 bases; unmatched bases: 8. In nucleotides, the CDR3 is TGTGCCAGCAGTGAAATAGGACTAGCGGGAGGGGAGCACACAGATACGCAGTATTTT. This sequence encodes CASSEIGLAGGEHTDTQYF.

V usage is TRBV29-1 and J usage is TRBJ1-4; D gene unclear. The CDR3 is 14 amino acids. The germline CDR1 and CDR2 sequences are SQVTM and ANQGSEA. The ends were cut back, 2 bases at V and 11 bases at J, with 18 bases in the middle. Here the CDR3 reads CSVEPDQKPGKLFF. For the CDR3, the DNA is TGCAGCGTTGAACCGGACCAAAAGCCGGGGAAACTGTTTTTT. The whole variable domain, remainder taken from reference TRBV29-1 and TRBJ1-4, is SAVISQKPSRDICQRGTSLTIQCQVDSQVTMMFWYRQQPGQSLTLIATANQGSEATYESGFVIDKFPISRPNLTFSTLTVSNMSPEDSSIYLCSVEPDQKPGKLFFGSGTQLSVL.

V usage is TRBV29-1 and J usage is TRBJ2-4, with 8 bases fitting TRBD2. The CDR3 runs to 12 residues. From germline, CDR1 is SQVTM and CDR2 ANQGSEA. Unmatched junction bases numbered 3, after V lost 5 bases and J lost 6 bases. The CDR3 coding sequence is TGCAGCGTTCACGGGAGGGCAAACATTCAGTACTTC. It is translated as CSVHGRANIQYF.